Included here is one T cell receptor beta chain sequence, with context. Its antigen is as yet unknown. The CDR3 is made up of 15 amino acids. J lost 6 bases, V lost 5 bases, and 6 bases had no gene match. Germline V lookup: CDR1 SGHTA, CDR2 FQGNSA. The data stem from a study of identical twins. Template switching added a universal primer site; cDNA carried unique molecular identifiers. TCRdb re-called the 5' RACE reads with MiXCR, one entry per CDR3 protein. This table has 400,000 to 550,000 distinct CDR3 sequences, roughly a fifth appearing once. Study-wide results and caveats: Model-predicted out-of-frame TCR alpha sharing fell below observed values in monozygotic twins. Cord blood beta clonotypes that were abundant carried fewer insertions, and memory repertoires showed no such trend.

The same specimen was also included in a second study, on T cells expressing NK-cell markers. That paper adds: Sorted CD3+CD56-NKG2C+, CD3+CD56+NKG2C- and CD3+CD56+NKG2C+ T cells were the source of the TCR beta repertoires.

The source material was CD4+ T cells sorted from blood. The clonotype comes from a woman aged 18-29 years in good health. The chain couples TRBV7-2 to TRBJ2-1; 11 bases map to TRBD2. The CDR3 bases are TGTGCCAGCAGCCTAGGACTAGCGGGCTTCAATGAGCAGTTCTTC. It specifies CASSLGLAGFNEQFF.